This T cell receptor (beta chain) emerged from a study of control samples from healthy donors and cancer patients. Here immunoSEQ multiplex PCR was the method, and the copy in TCRdb shows in-frame clones only, minus some. The table has around 52,000 clones, around 93% seen once. There are 15 residues in the CDR3. Germline V gene lookup returns CDR1 SGHRS and CDR2 YFSETQ. Trimming removed 6 bases from V and 4 bases from J, with 16 bases in between. The sequence was collected from a man between 25 and 39 years old with colorectal cancer. The chain combines TRBV5-1 with TRBJ2-2; D may match TRBD1 or TRBD2 (5 bases each). The sample comprised PBMCs. The CDR3 sequence: CASTSGTPGTGELFF. In DNA form, the CDR3 reads TGCGCCAGCACCTCAGGGACCCCAGGCACCGGGGAGCTGTTTTTT.